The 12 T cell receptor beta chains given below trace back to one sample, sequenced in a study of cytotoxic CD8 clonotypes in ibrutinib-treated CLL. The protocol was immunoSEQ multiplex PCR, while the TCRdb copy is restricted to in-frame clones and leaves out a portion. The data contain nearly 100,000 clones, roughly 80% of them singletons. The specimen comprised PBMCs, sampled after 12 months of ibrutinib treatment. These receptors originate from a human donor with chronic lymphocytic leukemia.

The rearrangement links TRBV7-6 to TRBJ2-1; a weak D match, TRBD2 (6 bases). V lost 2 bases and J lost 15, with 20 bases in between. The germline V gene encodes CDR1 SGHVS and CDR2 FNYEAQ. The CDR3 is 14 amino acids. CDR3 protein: CASSLNAGFNRPFF. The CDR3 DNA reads TGTGCCAGCAGCTTAAATGCGGGGTTTAACCGTCCGTTCTTC. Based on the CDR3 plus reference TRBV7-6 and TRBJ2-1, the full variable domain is GAGVSQSPRYKVTKRGQDVALRCDPISGHVSLYWYRQALGQGPEFLTYFNYEAQQDKSGLPNDRFSAERPEGSISTLTIQRTEQRDSAMYRCASSLNAGFNRPFFGPGTRLTVL.

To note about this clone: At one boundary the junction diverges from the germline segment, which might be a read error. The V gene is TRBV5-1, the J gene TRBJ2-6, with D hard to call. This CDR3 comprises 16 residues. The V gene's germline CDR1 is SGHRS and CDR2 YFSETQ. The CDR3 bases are TGCGCCGGCAGGAACTTCCTGAGCTCTGGGGCCAACGTCCTGACTTTC. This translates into CAGRNFLSSGANVLTF.

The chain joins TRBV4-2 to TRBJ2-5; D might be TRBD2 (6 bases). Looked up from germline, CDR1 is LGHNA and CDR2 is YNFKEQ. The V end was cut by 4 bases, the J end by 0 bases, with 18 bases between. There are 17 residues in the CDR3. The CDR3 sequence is CASSPRGSGVHQETQYF. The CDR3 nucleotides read TGTGCCAGCAGCCCCCGGGGGTCGGGGGTCCACCAAGAGACCCAGTACTTC.

This chain's CDR3 is CAWSVLSGSNEQFF. CDR3 DNA sequence: TGTGCCTGGAGTGTACTGTCCGGTTCCAATGAGCAGTTCTTC. The rearrangement joins TRBV30 to TRBJ2-1; D gene uncertain. The CDR3 is 14 amino acids. Germline-derived CDR1 and CDR2 are GTSNPN and SVGIG (reference sequence). V was trimmed by 0 bases and J by 6 bases, leaving 12 bases between them.

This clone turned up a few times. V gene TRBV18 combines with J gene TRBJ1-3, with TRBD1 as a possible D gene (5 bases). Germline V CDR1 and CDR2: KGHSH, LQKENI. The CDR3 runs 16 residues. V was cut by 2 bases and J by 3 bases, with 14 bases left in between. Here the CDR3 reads CASSPVEGSYGNTIYF. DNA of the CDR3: TGTGCCAGCTCACCAGTAGAGGGGTCGTATGGAAACACCATATATTTT.

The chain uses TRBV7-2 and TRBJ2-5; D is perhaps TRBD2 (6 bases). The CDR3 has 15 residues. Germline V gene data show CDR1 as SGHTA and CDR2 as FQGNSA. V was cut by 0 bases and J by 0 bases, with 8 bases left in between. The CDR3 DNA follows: TGTGCCAGCAGCTTAGCACTAGCCCACCAAGAGACCCAGTACTTC. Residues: CASSLALAHQETQYF.

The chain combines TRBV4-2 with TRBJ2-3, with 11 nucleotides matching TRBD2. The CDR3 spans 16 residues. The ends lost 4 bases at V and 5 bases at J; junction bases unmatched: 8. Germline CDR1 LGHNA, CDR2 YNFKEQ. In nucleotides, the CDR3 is TGTGCCAGCAGCCCGCCCCTAGCGGGGGGTATAGATACGCAGTATTTT. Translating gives CASSPPLAGGIDTQYF.

The CDR3 nucleotides are TGTGCCAGCAGCTTACGCAGGGGCGATGAGCAGTTCTTC. Amino acid sequence: CASSLRRGDEQFF. The chain uses TRBV7-2 and TRBJ2-1; TRBD1 is a possible D gene (6 bases). Between the trimmed V and J ends, which lost 2 bases and 8 bases, there was a span of 10 bases. The CDR3 runs to 13 residues. CDR1 is SGHTA, CDR2 FQGNSA, per germline.

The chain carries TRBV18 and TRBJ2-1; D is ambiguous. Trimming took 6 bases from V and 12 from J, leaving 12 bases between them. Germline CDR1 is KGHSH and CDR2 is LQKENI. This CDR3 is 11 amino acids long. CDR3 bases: TGTGCCAGCTCCCCCTCGGTGGGGCAGTTCTTC. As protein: CASSPSVGQFF.

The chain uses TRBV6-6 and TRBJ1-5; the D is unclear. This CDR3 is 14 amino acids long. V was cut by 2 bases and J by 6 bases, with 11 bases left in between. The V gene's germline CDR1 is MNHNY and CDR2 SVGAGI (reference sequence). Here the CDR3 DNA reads TGTGCCAGCAGTTACGGAACAGACGCTCAGCCCCAGCATTTT. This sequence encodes CASSYGTDAQPQHF.

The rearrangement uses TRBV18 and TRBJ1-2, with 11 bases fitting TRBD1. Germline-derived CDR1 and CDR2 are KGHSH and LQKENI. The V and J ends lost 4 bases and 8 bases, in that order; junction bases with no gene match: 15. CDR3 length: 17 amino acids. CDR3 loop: CASSLSLGGQGARGYTF. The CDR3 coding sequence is TGTGCCAGCTCACTTTCCTTGGGCGGACAGGGGGCGAGAGGCTACACCTTC.

The chain's CDR3 is CASSDYGGPDLNNEQFF. CDR3 sequence (DNA): TGTGCCAGCAGTGACTATGGGGGGCCAGACTTGAACAATGAGCAGTTCTTC. This chain links TRBV6-4 with TRBJ2-1; tentatively, D is TRBD1 or TRBD2 (6 bases each). This CDR3 is built from 17 residues. Deletions cut 1 base from V and 5 bases from J, with 18 bases between. Germline CDR1 reads MRHNA; CDR2 reads SNTAGT.